This is a list of T cell receptor beta chains from one sample in a study of shared clonotypes between healthy human individuals. Some clones are missing from TCRdb's copy, which holds only in-frame ones; the method was immunoSEQ multiplex PCR. The sample consists of about 340,000 clones, about 73% of them appearing once. The specimen sequenced was memory CD4+ T cells sorted from blood. The source is a man aged 25-45 years in good health. Both conserved end residues are part of each CDR3. Each record gives: CDR3 protein, clone size, V gene, J gene. A row's size may be missing; if present it is once, few, many or a size class.

CDR3aa: CASSLAVPAQNIQYF
abundance: -
v_gene: TRBV5-1
j_gene: TRBJ2-4

CDR3aa: CAWTIGTSGSNIQYF
abundance: -
v_gene: TRBV30
j_gene: TRBJ2-4

CDR3aa: CASSRGTSGSWNEQFF
abundance: -
v_gene: TRBV5-1
j_gene: TRBJ2-1

CDR3aa: CASSPSWGGGEKLFF
abundance: -
v_gene: TRBV7-2
j_gene: TRBJ1-4

CDR3aa: CASSDPWGATETQYF
abundance: -
v_gene: TRBV6-1
j_gene: TRBJ2-5

CDR3aa: CASSVSRIQGEQYF
abundance: -
v_gene: TRBV11-2
j_gene: TRBJ2-7

CDR3aa: CASSLRSTDTQYF
abundance: -
v_gene: TRBV6-6
j_gene: TRBJ2-3

CDR3aa: CASSVEGAGRYEQYF
abundance: -
v_gene: TRBV9
j_gene: TRBJ2-7

CDR3aa: CASSHPRDTGAGEQYF
abundance: -
v_gene: TRBV4-1
j_gene: TRBJ2-7

CDR3aa: CSVGTGSSGNTIYF
abundance: -
v_gene: TRBV29-1
j_gene: TRBJ1-3

CDR3aa: CSQEFNEQFF
abundance: -
v_gene: TRBV20-1
j_gene: TRBJ2-1

CDR3aa: CASSTQGLDEQYF
abundance: -
v_gene: TRBV9
j_gene: TRBJ2-7

CDR3aa: CASSRRQGSLYNEQFF
abundance: -
v_gene: TRBV4-3
j_gene: TRBJ2-1

CDR3aa: CASSLRSVQETQYF
abundance: -
v_gene: TRBV5-4
j_gene: TRBJ2-5

CDR3aa: CASKRTAGVNYEQYF
abundance: -
v_gene: TRBV6-5
j_gene: TRBJ2-7

CDR3aa: CASSPGKGIHSYEQYF
abundance: -
v_gene: TRBV4-3
j_gene: TRBJ2-7

CDR3aa: CASSGAHPGQGNYEQYF
abundance: few
v_gene: TRBV9
j_gene: TRBJ2-7

CDR3aa: CANWGPNYGYTF
abundance: -
v_gene: TRBV6-5
j_gene: TRBJ1-2

CDR3aa: CASSDRPHPEAFF
abundance: -
v_gene: TRBV19
j_gene: TRBJ1-1

CDR3aa: CSVEVRLRGGEQYF
abundance: -
v_gene: TRBV29-1
j_gene: TRBJ2-7

CDR3aa: CASSFDQETQYF
abundance: -
v_gene: TRBV27
j_gene: TRBJ2-5

CDR3aa: CASINPTRGSSYNEQFF
abundance: -
v_gene: TRBV7-2
j_gene: TRBJ2-1

CDR3aa: CASSEDLNEQFF
abundance: -
v_gene: TRBV2
j_gene: TRBJ2-1

CDR3aa: CASSQAPGLGDEQYF
abundance: -
v_gene: TRBV4-2
j_gene: TRBJ2-7

CDR3aa: CASTTQQDTEAFF
abundance: -
v_gene: TRBV7-9
j_gene: TRBJ1-1

CDR3aa: CASSSLAGSSEQYF
abundance: -
v_gene: TRBV28
j_gene: TRBJ2-7

CDR3aa: CASSQALRGPGLAYEQYF
abundance: -
v_gene: TRBV4-2
j_gene: TRBJ2-7

CDR3aa: CASSLRQLYNEQFF
abundance: -
v_gene: TRBV27
j_gene: TRBJ2-1

CDR3aa: CASTPGTSVSEQYF
abundance: -
v_gene: TRBV2
j_gene: TRBJ2-7

CDR3aa: CASSQAVDIRGNTEAFF
abundance: -
v_gene: TRBV13
j_gene: TRBJ1-1

CDR3aa: CASSHREVTGSDSLFF
abundance: once
v_gene: TRBV4-1
j_gene: TRBJ1-4

CDR3aa: CASSPGDTEAFF
abundance: -
v_gene: TRBV18
j_gene: TRBJ1-1

CDR3aa: CASSPRQGAVYEQYF
abundance: -
v_gene: TRBV27
j_gene: TRBJ2-7

CDR3aa: CASSTGVDQPQHF
abundance: -
v_gene: TRBV10-1
j_gene: TRBJ1-5

CDR3aa: CASSVGTSAHEQYF
abundance: -
v_gene: TRBV9
j_gene: TRBJ2-7

CDR3aa: CASSLGPVDTGELFF
abundance: -
v_gene: TRBV7-6
j_gene: TRBJ2-2

CDR3aa: CATSRDRGSNQPQHF
abundance: few
v_gene: TRBV15
j_gene: TRBJ1-5

CDR3aa: CSVDRSEDTEAFF
abundance: -
v_gene: TRBV29-1
j_gene: TRBJ1-1